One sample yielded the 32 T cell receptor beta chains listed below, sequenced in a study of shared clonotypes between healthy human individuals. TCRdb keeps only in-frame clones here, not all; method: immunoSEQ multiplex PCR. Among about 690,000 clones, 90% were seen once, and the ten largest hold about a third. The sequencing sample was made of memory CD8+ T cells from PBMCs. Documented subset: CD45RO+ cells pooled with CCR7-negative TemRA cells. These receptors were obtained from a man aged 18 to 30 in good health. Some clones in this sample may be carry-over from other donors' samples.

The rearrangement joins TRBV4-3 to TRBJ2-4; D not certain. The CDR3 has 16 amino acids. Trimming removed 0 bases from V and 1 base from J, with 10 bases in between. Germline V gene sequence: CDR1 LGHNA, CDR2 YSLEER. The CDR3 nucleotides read TGCGCCAGCAGCCAAGATTGGGGTGGTGCCAAAAACATTCAGTACTTC. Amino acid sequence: CASSQDWGGAKNIQYF.

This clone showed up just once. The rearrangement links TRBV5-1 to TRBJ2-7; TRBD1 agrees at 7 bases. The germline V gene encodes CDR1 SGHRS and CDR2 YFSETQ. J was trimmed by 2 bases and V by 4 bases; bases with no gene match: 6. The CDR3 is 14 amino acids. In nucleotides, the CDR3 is TGCGCCAGCAGCGACCGGACAGGTACCTACGAGCAGTACTTC. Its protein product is CASSDRTGTYEQYF.

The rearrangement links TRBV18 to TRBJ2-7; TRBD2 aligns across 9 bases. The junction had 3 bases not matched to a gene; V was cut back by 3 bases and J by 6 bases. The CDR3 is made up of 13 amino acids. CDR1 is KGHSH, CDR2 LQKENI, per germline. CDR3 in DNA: TGTGCCAGCTCACCCGGGACTAGCCGCGAGCAGTACTTC. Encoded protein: CASSPGTSREQYF.

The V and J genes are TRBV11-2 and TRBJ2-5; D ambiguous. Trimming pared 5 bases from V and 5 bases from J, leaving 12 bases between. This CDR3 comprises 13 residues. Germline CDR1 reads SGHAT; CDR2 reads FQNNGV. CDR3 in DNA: TGTGCCAGCAGCGGACGATGGGCGGAGACCCAGTACTTC. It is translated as CASSGRWAETQYF.

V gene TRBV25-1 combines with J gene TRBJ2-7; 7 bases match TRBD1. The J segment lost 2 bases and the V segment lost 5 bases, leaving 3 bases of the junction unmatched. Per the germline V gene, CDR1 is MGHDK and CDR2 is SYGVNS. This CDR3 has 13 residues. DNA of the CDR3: TGTGCCAGCAGTTCAGGGGGTCCCTACGAGCAGTACTTC. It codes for CASSSGGPYEQYF.

The CDR3 loop reads CASSSGTPYNEQFF. For the CDR3, the DNA is TGTGCCAGCAGTTCGGGGACTCCCTACAATGAGCAGTTCTTC. V gene TRBV28 combines with J gene TRBJ2-1; D might be TRBD2 (6 bases). Per the germline V gene, CDR1 is MDHEN and CDR2 is SYDVKM. This CDR3 is 14 amino acids long. V lost 4 bases to trimming and J lost 2 bases, with 9 bases between them.

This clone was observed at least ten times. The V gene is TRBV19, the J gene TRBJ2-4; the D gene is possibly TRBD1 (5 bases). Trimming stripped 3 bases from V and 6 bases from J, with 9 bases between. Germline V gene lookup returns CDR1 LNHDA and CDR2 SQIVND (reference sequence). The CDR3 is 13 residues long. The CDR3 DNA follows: TGTGCCAGTAGTATCGCCGACAGAAACATTCAGTACTTC. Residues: CASSIADRNIQYF.

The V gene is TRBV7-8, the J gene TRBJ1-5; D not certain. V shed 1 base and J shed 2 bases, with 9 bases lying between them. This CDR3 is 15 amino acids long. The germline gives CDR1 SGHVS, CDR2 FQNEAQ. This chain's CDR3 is CASSLGENRNQPQHF. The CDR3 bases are TGTGCCAGCAGCTTAGGGGAGAACCGCAATCAGCCCCAGCATTTT.

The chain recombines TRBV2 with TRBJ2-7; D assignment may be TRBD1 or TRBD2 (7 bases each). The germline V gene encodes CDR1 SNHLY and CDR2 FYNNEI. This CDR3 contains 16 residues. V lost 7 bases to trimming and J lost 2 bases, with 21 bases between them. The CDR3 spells CASTPGAGQHPYEQYF. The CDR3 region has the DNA TGTGCCAGCACCCCTGGAGCGGGACAGCATCCCTACGAGCAGTACTTC.

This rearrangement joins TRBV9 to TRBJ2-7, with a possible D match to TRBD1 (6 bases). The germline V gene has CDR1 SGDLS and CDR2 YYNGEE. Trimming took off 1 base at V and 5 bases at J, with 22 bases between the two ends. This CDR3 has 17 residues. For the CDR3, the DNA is TGTGCCAGCAGCGTAAATGATTGGGGGCTAGTTAGTGACGAGCAGTACTTC. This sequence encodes CASSVNDWGLVSDEQYF.

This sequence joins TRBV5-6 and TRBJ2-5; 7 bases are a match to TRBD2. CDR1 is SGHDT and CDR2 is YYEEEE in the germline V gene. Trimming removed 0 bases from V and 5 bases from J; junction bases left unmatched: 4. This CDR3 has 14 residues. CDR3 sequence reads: CASSLAGGGETQYF. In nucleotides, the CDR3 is TGTGCCAGCAGCTTGGCCGGGGGAGGGGAGACCCAGTACTTC.

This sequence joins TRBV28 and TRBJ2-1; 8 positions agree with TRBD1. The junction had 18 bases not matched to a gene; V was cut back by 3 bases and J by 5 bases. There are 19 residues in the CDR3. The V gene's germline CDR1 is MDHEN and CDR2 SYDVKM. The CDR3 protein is CASSFFGTGGEGLDNEQFF. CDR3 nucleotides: TGTGCCAGCAGTTTCTTCGGGACAGGAGGTGAGGGTTTGGACAATGAGCAGTTCTTC.

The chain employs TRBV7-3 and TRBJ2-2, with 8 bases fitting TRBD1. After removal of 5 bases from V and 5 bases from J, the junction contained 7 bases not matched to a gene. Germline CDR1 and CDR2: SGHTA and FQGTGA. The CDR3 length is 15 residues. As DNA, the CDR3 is TGTGCCAGCAGCGACCACAGGGGGAGTACCGGGGAGCTGTTTTTT. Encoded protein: CASSDHRGSTGELFF.

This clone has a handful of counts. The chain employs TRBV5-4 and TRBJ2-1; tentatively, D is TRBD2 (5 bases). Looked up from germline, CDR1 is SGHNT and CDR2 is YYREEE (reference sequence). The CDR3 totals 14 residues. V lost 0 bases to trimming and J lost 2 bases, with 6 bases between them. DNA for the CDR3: TGTGCCAGCAGCTTGGCCGGGACCTACAATGAGCAGTTCTTC. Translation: CASSLAGTYNEQFF.

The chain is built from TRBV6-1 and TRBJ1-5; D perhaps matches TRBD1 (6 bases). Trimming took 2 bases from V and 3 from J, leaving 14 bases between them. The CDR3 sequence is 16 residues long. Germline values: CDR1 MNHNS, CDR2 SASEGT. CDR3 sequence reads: CASSESRGGPNQPQHF. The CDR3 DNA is TGTGCCAGCAGTGAATCAAGGGGGGGGCCCAATCAGCCCCAGCATTTT.

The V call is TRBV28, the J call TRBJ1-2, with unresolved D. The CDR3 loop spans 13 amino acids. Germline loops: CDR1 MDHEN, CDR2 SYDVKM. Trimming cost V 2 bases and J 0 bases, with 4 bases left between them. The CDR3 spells CASSLSSNYGYTF. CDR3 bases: TGTGCCAGCAGTTTAAGTTCTAACTATGGCTACACCTTC.

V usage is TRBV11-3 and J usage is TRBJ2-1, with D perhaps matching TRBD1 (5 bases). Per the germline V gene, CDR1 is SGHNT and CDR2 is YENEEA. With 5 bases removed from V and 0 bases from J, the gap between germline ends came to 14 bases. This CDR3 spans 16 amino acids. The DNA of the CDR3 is TGTGCCAGCAGCCCCAATTGGGGCCCCTCCTACAATGAGCAGTTCTTC. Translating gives CASSPNWGPSYNEQFF.

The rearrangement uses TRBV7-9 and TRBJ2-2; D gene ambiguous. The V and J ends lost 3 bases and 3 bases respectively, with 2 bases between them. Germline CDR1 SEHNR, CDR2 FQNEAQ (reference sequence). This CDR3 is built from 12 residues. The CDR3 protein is CASSFDTGELFF. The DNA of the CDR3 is TGTGCCAGCAGCTTTGACACCGGGGAGCTGTTTTTT.

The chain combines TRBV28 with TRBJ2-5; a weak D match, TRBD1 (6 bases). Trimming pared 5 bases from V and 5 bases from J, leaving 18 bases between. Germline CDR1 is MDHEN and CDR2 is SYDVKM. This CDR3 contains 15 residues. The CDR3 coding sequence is TGTGCCAGCAGTGTGACAGGAGCTCTCGGGGAGACCCAGTACTTC. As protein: CASSVTGALGETQYF.

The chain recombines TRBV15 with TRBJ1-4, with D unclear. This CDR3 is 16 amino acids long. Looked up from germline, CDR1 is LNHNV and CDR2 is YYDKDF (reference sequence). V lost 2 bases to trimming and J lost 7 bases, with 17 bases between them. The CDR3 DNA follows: TGTGCCACCAGCAGACCGGGAGACCAAGGTCTTGAAAAACTGTTTTTT. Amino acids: CATSRPGDQGLEKLFF.

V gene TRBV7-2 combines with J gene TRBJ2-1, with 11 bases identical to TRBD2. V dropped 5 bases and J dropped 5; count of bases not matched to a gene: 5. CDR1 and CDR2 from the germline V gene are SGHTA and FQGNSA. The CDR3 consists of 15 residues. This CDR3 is CASSPGLADHNEQFF. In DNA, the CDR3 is TGTGCCAGCAGCCCGGGACTAGCGGACCACAATGAGCAGTTCTTC.

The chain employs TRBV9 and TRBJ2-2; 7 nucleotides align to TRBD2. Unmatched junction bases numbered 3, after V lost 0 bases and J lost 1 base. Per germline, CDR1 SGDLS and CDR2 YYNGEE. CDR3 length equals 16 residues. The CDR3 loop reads CASSVAWEGNTGELFF. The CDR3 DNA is TGTGCCAGCAGCGTAGCGTGGGAGGGGAACACCGGGGAGCTGTTTTTT.

DNA of the CDR3: TGCAGCGTTGTAACCCCTGAAGCAAACTATGGCTACACCTTC. This sequence encodes CSVVTPEANYGYTF. This sequence joins TRBV29-1 and TRBJ1-2; D call uncertain. V lost 4 bases to trimming and J lost 2 bases, with 14 bases between them. Germline V gives CDR1 SQVTM, CDR2 ANQGSEA. The CDR3 covers 14 residues.

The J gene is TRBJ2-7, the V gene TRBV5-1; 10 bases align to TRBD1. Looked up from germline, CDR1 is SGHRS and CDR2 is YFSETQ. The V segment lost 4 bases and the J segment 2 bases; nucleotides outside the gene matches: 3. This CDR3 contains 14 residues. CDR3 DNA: TGCGCCAGCAGCCCGGGACAGGGGCCCTACGAGCAGTACTTC. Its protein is CASSPGQGPYEQYF. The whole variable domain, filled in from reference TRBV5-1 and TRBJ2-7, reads KAGVTQTPRYLIKTRGQQVTLSCSPISGHRSVSWYQQTPGQGLQFLFEYFSETQRNKGNFPGRFSGRQFSNSRSEMNVSTLELGDSALYLCASSPGQGPYEQYFGPGTRLTVT.

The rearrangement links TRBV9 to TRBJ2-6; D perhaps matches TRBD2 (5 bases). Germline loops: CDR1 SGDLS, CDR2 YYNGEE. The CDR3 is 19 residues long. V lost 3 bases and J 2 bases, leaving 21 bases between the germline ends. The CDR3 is CASSAPLLPSKTGANVLTF. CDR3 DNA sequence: TGTGCCAGCAGCGCCCCACTTCTTCCTAGCAAGACTGGGGCCAACGTCCTGACTTTC.

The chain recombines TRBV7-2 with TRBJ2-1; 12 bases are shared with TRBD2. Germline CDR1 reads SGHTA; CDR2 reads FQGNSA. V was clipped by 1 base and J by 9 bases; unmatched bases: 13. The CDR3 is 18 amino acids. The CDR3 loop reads CASSLVMASGRAVGEQFF. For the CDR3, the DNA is TGTGCCAGCAGCTTAGTTATGGCTAGCGGGAGGGCCGTTGGTGAGCAGTTCTTC. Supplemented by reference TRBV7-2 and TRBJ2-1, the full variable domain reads GAGVSQSPSNKVTEKGKDVELRCDPISGHTALYWYRQSLGQGLEFLIYFQGNSAPDKSGLPSDRFSAERTGGSVSTLTIQRTQQEDSAVYLCASSLVMASGRAVGEQFFGPGTRLTVL.

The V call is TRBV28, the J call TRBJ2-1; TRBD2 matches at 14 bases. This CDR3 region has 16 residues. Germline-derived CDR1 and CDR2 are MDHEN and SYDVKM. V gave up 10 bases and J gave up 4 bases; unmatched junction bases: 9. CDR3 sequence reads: CATSGGLAGEYNEQFF. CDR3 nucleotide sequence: TGTGCCACCTCGGGGGGACTAGCGGGAGAATACAATGAGCAGTTCTTC.

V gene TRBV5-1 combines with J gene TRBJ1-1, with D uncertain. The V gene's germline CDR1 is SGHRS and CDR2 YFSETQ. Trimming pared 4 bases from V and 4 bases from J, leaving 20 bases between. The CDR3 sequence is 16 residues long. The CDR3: CASSLAGAFTGTEAFF. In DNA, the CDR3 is TGCGCCAGCAGCCTGGCTGGCGCGTTTACGGGCACTGAAGCTTTCTTT.

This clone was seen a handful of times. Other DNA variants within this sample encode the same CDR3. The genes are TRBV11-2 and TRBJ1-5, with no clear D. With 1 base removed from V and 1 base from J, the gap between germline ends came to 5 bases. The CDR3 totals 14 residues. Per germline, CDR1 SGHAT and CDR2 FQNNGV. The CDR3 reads CASSLGGSNQPQHF. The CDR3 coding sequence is TGTGCCAGCAGCTTAGGAGGCAGCAATCAGCCCCAGCATTTT.

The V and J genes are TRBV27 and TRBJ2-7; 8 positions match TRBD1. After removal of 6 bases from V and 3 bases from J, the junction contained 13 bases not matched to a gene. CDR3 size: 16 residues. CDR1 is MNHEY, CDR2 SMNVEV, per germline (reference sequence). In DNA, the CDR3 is TGTGCCAGCAGCCCTACGCGGACAGGGATATACTACGAGCAGTACTTC. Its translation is CASSPTRTGIYYEQYF.

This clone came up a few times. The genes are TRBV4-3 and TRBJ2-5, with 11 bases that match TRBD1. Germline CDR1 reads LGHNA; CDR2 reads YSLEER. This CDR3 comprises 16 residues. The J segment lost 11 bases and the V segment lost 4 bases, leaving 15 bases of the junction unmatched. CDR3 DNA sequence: TGCGCCAGCAGCCGCCATACCGGGACAGGGGGTAGTGAGCAGTACTTC. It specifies CASSRHTGTGGSEQYF.

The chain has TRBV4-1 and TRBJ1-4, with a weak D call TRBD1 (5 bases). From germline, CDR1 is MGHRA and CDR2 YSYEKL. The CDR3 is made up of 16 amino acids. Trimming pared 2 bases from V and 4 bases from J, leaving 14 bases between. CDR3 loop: CASSQTGRIFNEKLFF. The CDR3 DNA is TGCGCCAGCAGCCAAACAGGCCGGATCTTTAATGAAAAACTGTTTTTT.